The clone carrying this TCR beta chain turned up a few times. No antigen is known for it. Researchers used 5'RACE with constant-segment primers to make TCR alpha and TCR beta cDNA libraries that carry sample barcodes and UMIs. TCRdb re-derived calls from the 5' RACE reads in MiXCR, one entry per CDR3 protein. The repertoire includes roughly 250,000 distinct CDR3 sequences, roughly 17% of them detected once, and 3.5% sits in the top ten. Looked up from germline, CDR1 is LGHNA and CDR2 is YSLEER. The CDR3 loop spans 12 amino acids. The V end was cut by 0 bases, the J end by 7 bases, with 6 bases between. These data are taken from a study of T-cell memory formation after mild COVID-19. Findings and limits, study-wide: Clones that contracted from day 15 to 85 had balanced CD4/CD8; later expanders were CD4+ biased.

The sample comprised PBMCs or a T cell subset sorted from them (not recorded which). The clonotype comes from a man younger than 30 who had mild COVID-19 (a few samples of this study predate the infection). Cell type and time point are not known. This chain connects TRBV4-3 to TRBJ2-5; the D is unclear. The CDR3 DNA reads TGCGCCAGCAGCCAAGATCGGAGGACCCAGTACTTC. Amino acids: CASSQDRRTQYF.